This record covers a single T cell receptor beta chain. The V gene's germline CDR1 is LNHNV and CDR2 YYDKDF (reference sequence). The CDR3 totals 16 residues. V dropped 0 bases and J dropped 4; count of bases not matched to a gene: 6. Cohorts were based on clinical histories the participants reported. Sequencing used immunoSEQ multiplex PCR; TCRdb keeps in-frame clones, though not all of them. The table records roughly 240,000 clones, 83% of them present only once. These data are taken from a study of blood T cell repertoires in COVID-19. Study overall: PBMCs, B-cell-depleted T cells, or T cells were the source of the cDNA or gDNA that made up the material.

Sequencing used PBMCs or T cells enriched from blood (not recorded which). The source of this sequence is a woman between 35 and 50 years old who had been exposed to COVID-19. V usage is TRBV15 and J usage is TRBJ1-2, with 9 bases that match TRBD1. The CDR3 DNA reads TGTGCCACCAGCAGAGATACTAAGACAGGGGGCTATGGCTACACCTTC. Translation: CATSRDTKTGGYGYTF.